The 25 T cell receptor beta chains below all came from one sample that was sequenced in a study of metastatic and nonmetastatic thyroid tumors. TCRdb re-called clones from the PCR reads using MiXCR. Altogether under 9,500 clones are present, roughly a quarter being singletons, with the ten largest covering roughly 15%. Patients were all untreated before their thyroid surgery. Sequencing input: tumor tissue. Receptors originate from a female donor with papillary thyroid cancer or a benign thyroid nodule (not recorded which). Some clones in this sample may be carry-over from other donors' samples.

This clone is medium-sized (0.01 to 0.1%) in the sample. V and J are TRBV10-2 and TRBJ1-6, with no clear D. The germline V gene has CDR1 WSHSY and CDR2 SAAADI. The CDR3 has 11 residues. V lost 6 bases, J lost 8 bases, and 5 bases lay in between. DNA for the CDR3: TGCGCCAGCAGACACGATTCACCCCTCCACTTT. It translates to CASRHDSPLHF.

This clone occurred many times. The chain couples TRBV19 to TRBJ2-5; TRBD1 might be the D (6 bases). Germline V gives CDR1 LNHDA, CDR2 SQIVND (reference sequence). There are 14 residues in the CDR3. V lost 9 bases and J lost 5, with 19 bases in between. CDR3 nucleotide sequence: TGTGCCAGCTCCCCCCAGGGGTCCATTGAGACCCAGTACTTC. Protein sequence: CASSPQGSIETQYF. The full variable domain, in which reference TRBV19 and TRBJ2-5 provide the parts outside the CDR3, is DGGITQSPKYLFRKEGQNVTLSCEQNLNHDAMYWYRQDPGQGLRLIYYSQIVNDFQKGDIAEGYSVSREKKESFPLTVTSAQKNPTAFYLCASSPQGSIETQYFGPGTRLLVL.

By its share, this clone is medium-sized (0.01 to 0.1%). The chain has TRBV7-2 and TRBJ1-1; D ambiguous. Trimming cost V 4 bases and J 1 base, with 7 bases left between them. The CDR3 totals 13 residues. Per germline, CDR1 SGHTA and CDR2 FQGNSA. CDR3 DNA sequence: TGTGCCAGCAGCTCTAGTCGGAACACTGAAGCTTTCTTT. Translating it yields CASSSSRNTEAFF.

The table lists this clone with a few counts. The chain is built from TRBV5-1 and TRBJ1-2; the D is unclear. V lost 4 bases and J 8 bases, leaving 15 bases between the germline ends. Germline values: CDR1 SGHRS, CDR2 YFSETQ. The CDR3 runs to 13 residues. The CDR3 nucleotides are TGCGCCAGCAGCGATGGGCGTACCTACGGCTACACCTTC. Its protein is CASSDGRTYGYTF.

This clone was found many times. The chain uses TRBV18 and TRBJ1-1; D possibly corresponds to TRBD1 (5 bases). The CDR3 is 15 amino acids. Germline V gene sequence: CDR1 KGHSH, CDR2 LQKENI. V lost 0 bases and J 3 bases, leaving 11 bases between the germline ends. CDR3 coding DNA: TGTGCCAGCTCACCACCGTCGGGGACGGACACTGAAGCTTTCTTT. It codes for CASSPPSGTDTEAFF.

This clone was seen a handful of times. One junction end disagrees with the germline gene, perhaps due to a read error. This chain joins TRBV15 and TRBJ1-1, with 8 bases fitting TRBD1. Germline CDR1 and CDR2: LNHNV and YYDKDF (reference sequence). The CDR3 is made up of 14 amino acids. The CDR3 DNA follows: TGTGCCACCAGCGGACAGGGCTTGAACACTGAAACTTCCTTT. Amino acids: CATSGQGLNTETSF. Looking up the rest from reference TRBV15 and TRBJ1-1 gives the full variable domain: DAMVIQNPRYQVTQFGKPVTLSCSQTLNHNVMYWYQQKSSQAPKLLFHYYDKDFNNEADTPDNFQSRRPNTSFCFLDIRSPGLGDTAMYLCATSGQGLNTETSFGQGTRLTVV.

This clone was counted only a few times. This CDR3 is also generated by other DNA sequences in the sample. The chain recombines TRBV15 with TRBJ2-3, with 9 bases lining up with TRBD2. This CDR3 contains 20 residues. Trimming took 4 bases from V and 0 from J; bases not matched to a gene: 17. The germline V gene encodes CDR1 LNHNV and CDR2 YYDKDF (reference sequence). CDR3 in amino acids: CATSTPLLSGGKSSTDTQYF. CDR3 DNA sequence: TGTGCCACCAGCACGCCACTGTTGAGCGGGGGGAAATCTAGCACAGATACGCAGTATTTT.

This clone was seen at least ten times. The gene calls are TRBV6-7 and TRBJ2-5; 8 nucleotides match TRBD1. TRBV6-7 is known as an ORF, though its function is uncertain. Losses at the gene ends were 2 bases for V and 3 bases for J; bases not matched to a gene: 5. This CDR3 has 15 residues. CDR3: CASSYPHRGEETQYF. CDR3 in DNA: TGTGCCAGCAGTTACCCGCACAGGGGGGAAGAGACCCAGTACTTC.

This chain uses TRBV5-1 with TRBJ2-2; D may match TRBD1 or TRBD2 (5 bases each). V was trimmed by 3 bases and J by 2 bases, leaving 8 bases between them. The CDR3 sequence is 14 residues long. CDR1 is SGHRS, CDR2 YFSETQ, per germline. The CDR3 region has the DNA TGCGCCAGCAGCTCAGGGAGTAACACCGGGGAGCTGTTTTTT. This encodes CASSSGSNTGELFF.

DNA of the CDR3: TGCAGTGCTAGAGCTCGCGGACAGGGCTCTGAAGCTTTCTTT. Amino acids: CSARARGQGSEAFF. The chain carries TRBV20-1 and TRBJ1-1; 8 nucleotides match TRBD1. Germline CDR1 reads DFQATT; CDR2 reads SNEGSKA (reference sequence). The CDR3 totals 14 residues. The V gene end was trimmed by 1 base and the J gene end by 6 bases; junction bases not matched to a gene: 7.

Ten or more counts support this clone. The V gene is TRBV30, the J gene TRBJ2-4; a possible D gene is TRBD1 (5 bases). V lost 1 base and J 0 bases, leaving 10 bases between the germline ends. Germline CDR1 reads GTSNPN; CDR2 reads SVGIG (reference sequence). This CDR3 spans 15 amino acids. The CDR3 DNA is TGTGCCTGGAGTGAAGTAGGGGTAGCCAAAAACATTCAGTACTTC. Amino acids: CAWSEVGVAKNIQYF.

To note about this clone: This may stem from a read error, because a much larger clone lies one nucleotide away. The chain recombines TRBV5-8 with TRBJ1-1, with no clear D. The CDR3 is 13 residues long. Trimming removed 1 base from V and 4 bases from J, with 8 bases in between. CDR1 is SGHTS and CDR2 is YDEGEE in the germline V gene. The CDR3 loop reads CASSLWTVTEAFF. In DNA form, the CDR3 reads TGTGCCAGCAGCTTGTGGACGGTCACTGAAGCTTTCTTT.

This clone is medium-sized. The rearrangement links TRBV11-1 to TRBJ1-2, with no clear D. This CDR3 contains 12 residues. V was trimmed by 3 bases and J by 6 bases, leaving 8 bases between them. Germline V lookup: CDR1 SGHAT, CDR2 FQDESV (reference sequence). This CDR3 is CASSFGPDGYTF. CDR3 sequence (DNA): TGTGCCAGCAGCTTTGGTCCGGATGGCTACACCTTC.

The sample holds a few counts of this clone. The chain employs TRBV13 and TRBJ1-4; the D is unclear. V lost 5 bases and J lost 3, with 16 bases in between. Per germline, CDR1 PRHDT and CDR2 FYEKMQ (reference sequence). This CDR3 contains 16 residues. The CDR3 nucleotides read TGTGCCAGCAGCGCCCGAGTGTCGGTGGCTAATGAAAAACTGTTTTTT. Translation gives CASSARVSVANEKLFF. Complete variable domain (other parts from reference TRBV13 and TRBJ1-4): AAGVIQSPRHLIKEKRETATLKCYPIPRHDTVYWYQQGPGQDPQFLISFYEKMQSDKGSIPDRFSAQQFSDYHSELNMSSLELGDSALYFCASSARVSVANEKLFFGSGTQLSVL.

By share, this clone ranks as medium-sized. The chain uses TRBV12-3 or TRBV12-4 and TRBJ2-7, with TRBD1 matching over 7 bases. The CDR3 covers 18 residues. After removal of 1 base from V and 1 base from J, the junction contained 13 bases not matched to a gene. CDR3 region: CASSLGGLGGEMSYEQYF. The CDR3 DNA sequence: TGTGCCAGCAGTTTAGGGGGATTAGGGGGCGAAATGTCCTACGAGCAGTACTTC.

This chain joins TRBV5-4 and TRBJ1-5, with D possibly matching TRBD1 (6 bases). The V end lost 0 bases, the J end lost 4 bases, and 17 bases lay between the germline ends. The germline V gene has CDR1 SGHNT and CDR2 YYREEE (reference sequence). The length of the CDR3 is 17 residues. For the CDR3, the DNA is TGTGCCAGCAGCTTGGCAGGGTCACAGGGAAGGAATCAGCCCCAGCATTTT. Its translation is CASSLAGSQGRNQPQHF.

This clone is deemed medium-sized. The J gene is TRBJ1-4, the V gene TRBV12-3 or TRBV12-4; D is possibly TRBD1 (6 bases). With 6 bases removed from V and 3 bases from J, the gap between germline ends came to 11 bases. The CDR3 consists of 14 residues. CDR3 amino acids: CASRSGGSNEKLFF. In DNA form, the CDR3 reads TGTGCCAGCAGGTCGGGGGGCTCTAATGAAAAACTGTTTTTT.

Regarding this clone: The sample carries other DNA sequences with the same CDR3. The genes are TRBV20-1 and TRBJ1-5; D remains ambiguous. CDR1 is DFQATT, CDR2 SNEGSKA, per germline (reference sequence). V shed 6 bases and J shed 4 bases, with 10 bases lying between them. The CDR3 extends over 12 amino acids. The CDR3: CSAREANQPQHF. The CDR3 nucleotides are TGCAGTGCGCGTGAAGCAAATCAGCCCCAGCATTTT.

By share of the sample, this clone is medium-sized (0.01 to 0.1%). This chain uses TRBV2 with TRBJ1-3, with D tentatively TRBD1 (5 bases). The CDR3 consists of 14 residues. Trimming removed 8 bases from V and 0 bases from J, with 11 bases in between. CDR1 and CDR2 (germline): SNHLY, FYNNEI. CDR3: CASLRGDSGNTIYF. The CDR3 DNA reads as TGTGCCAGCCTCAGAGGGGACTCTGGAAACACCATATATTTT.

The J gene is TRBJ2-1, the V gene TRBV12-3 or TRBV12-4; the match to TRBD2 covers 10 bases. With 5 bases clipped from V and 5 bases from J, the junction kept 9 bases outside the gene matches. There are 16 residues in the CDR3. The CDR3 DNA reads TGTGCCAGCAGTACATCCCTAGCGGGAGACGACAATGAGCAGTTCTTC. The encoded protein is CASSTSLAGDDNEQFF.

In this sample, this clone turned up a few times. Germline is not matched at one junction end, which may reflect a read error. The CDR3 nucleotides are TGTGCCAGTAGTACACGGACAGTCACAGACACGCAGTATTTT. This gives the protein CASSTRTVTDTQYF. The rearrangement uses TRBV19 and TRBJ2-3; possibly TRBD1 for D (6 bases). This CDR3 comprises 14 residues. Germline V lookup: CDR1 LNHDA, CDR2 SQIVND (reference sequence).

V is TRBV28 and J is TRBJ1-1, with D perhaps matching TRBD1 (6 bases). The CDR3 is 12 residues long. The ends were cut back, 11 bases at V and 4 bases at J, with 14 bases in the middle. Germline loops: CDR1 MDHEN, CDR2 SYDVKM. The CDR3 DNA reads as TGTGCCCTACAGGGTTTAAGCACTGAAGCTTTCTTT. Amino acids: CALQGLSTEAFF.

This clone has more than one count but fewer than ten. An end of the junction does not agree with germline; a read error may underlie this. The chain couples TRBV6-2 or TRBV6-3 to TRBJ1-2, with no clear D. Germline assignment: CDR1 MNHEY and CDR2 SVGEGT. The CDR3 extends over 15 amino acids. CDR3 DNA: TGTGCCAGCAGATACCATGGGCAACGCGGATATGGCCACACCTTT. Translated: CASRYHGQRGYGHTF.

This clone was found a few times. One junction end does not reproduce the germline sequence, and a read error may be involved. The V and J genes are TRBV28 and TRBJ2-7, with D hard to call. This CDR3 spans 12 amino acids. Per germline, CDR1 MDHEN and CDR2 SYDVKM. The CDR3 is CASSYQIYEHYF. The DNA of the CDR3 is TGTGCCAGCAGCTATCAGATCTACGAGCATTACTTC.

This clone counts as medium-sized. The chain couples TRBV7-2 to TRBJ2-1; D remains ambiguous. V was clipped by 5 bases and J by 9 bases, with 11 bases between them. The CDR3 loop spans 12 amino acids. The V gene's germline CDR1 is SGHTA and CDR2 FQGNSA. This CDR3 reads CASSRAGVEQFF. CDR3 DNA sequence: TGTGCCAGCAGCCGAGCAGGAGTTGAGCAGTTCTTC.